The clone carrying this T cell receptor beta chain showed up many times. The target antigen is unknown. Germline trimming cut 6 bases from V and 10 bases from J; bases unmatched to any gene: 7. The CDR3 loop spans 14 amino acids. The data originate from a study of CD8 T cells in ankylosing spondylitis. Construction of TCR beta libraries was performed using quantitative 5'-RACE with molecular barcodes. From the 5' RACE reads, TCRdb called clonotypes with MiXCR, one entry per CDR3 protein. The repertoire holds 200,000 or so distinct CDR3 sequences, under 30% seen once, with under 7% in the top ten. Study findings and constraints: Past research had described some motif variants in reactive arthritis synovial fluid and blood. Characteristic, it appeared, of ankylosing spondylitis blood was a TCR beta motif of about eight highly homologous variants.

V usage is TRBV12-3 or TRBV12-4 and J usage is TRBJ2-1, with 12 positions matching TRBD2. The TCR sequence derives from a male donor with ankylosing spondylitis or in good health (not recorded which). Sequencing was done on a sample of blood, either unsorted or a sorted T cell fraction (not recorded which). The CDR3 DNA sequence: TGTGCCAGCAGCCGACTAGCGGGAGCCAGGGAGCAGTTCTTC. This gives the protein CASSRLAGAREQFF.